A selection of T cell receptor beta chains follows, all from one sample in a study of T cell repertoires in cytomegalovirus infection. TCRdb re-called the reads through MiXCR, storing one row per CDR3 protein. In the table there are approximately 500,000 distinct CDR3 sequences, approximately 17% of which are singletons. Sample: CD8+ T cells from PBMCs. The receptor set was obtained from a human donor in good health (CMV status not recorded). Some clones in this sample may be carry-over from other donors' samples. Both conserved end residues are part of each CDR3. Each record gives: D gene, V gene, clone size, J gene, CDR3 DNA, CDR3 protein. D genes are given only for firm matches. Expanded clones are given a class, and other clones once, few, many or no size at all.

>TRBD1|TRBV11-2|few|TRBJ2-7
TGTGCCAGCAGCTTAGGGACAGGGGTGGACGAGCAGTACTTC
CASSLGTGVDEQYF
>-|TRBV12-3/TRBV12-4|many|TRBJ1-1
TGTGCCAGCAGCCACCGCGGTGAAGCTTTCTTT
CASSHRGEAFF
>-|TRBV20-1|many|TRBJ1-1
TGCAGTGCTACCCATCCCCACATGAACACTGAAGCTTTCTTT
CSATHPHMNTEAFF
>TRBD1|TRBV7-2|many|TRBJ2-7
TGTGCCAGCAGCTTGCACCCCGGGACAGCCTACGAGCAGTACTTC
CASSLHPGTAYEQYF
>TRBD1|TRBV27|few|TRBJ1-2
TGTGCCAGCAGTGGACAGGGAGGTGGCTACACCTTC
CASSGQGGGYTF
>-|TRBV6-1|many|TRBJ1-1
TGTGCCAGCAGTGATGGCTTTCGAACAGGGAAGGCTGAAGCTTTCTTT
CASSDGFRTGKAEAFF
>TRBD1|TRBV5-1|-|TRBJ2-1
TGCGCCAGCAGCCGCAGGGGGACGGTAGACAATGAGCAGTTCTTC
CASSRRGTVDNEQFF
>TRBD1|TRBV4-1|few|TRBJ1-5
TGCGCCAGCAGCGCACGGGACAGGGGGAATAGCAATCAGCCCCAGCATTTT
CASSARDRGNSNQPQHF
>TRBD2|TRBV2|few|TRBJ2-5
TGTGCCAGCAGGGGACTAGCGGGACAGACCCAGTACTTC
CASRGLAGQTQYF
>TRBD2|TRBV11-2|many|TRBJ2-7
TGTGCCAGCAGCTCCCGACTAGCGGGGTCCTCCTACGAGCAGTACTTC
CASSSRLAGSSYEQYF
>-|TRBV4-2|few|TRBJ1-2
TGTGCCAGCAGCCAAGAAACGATCTACAGGGCCCTAGCCTATGGCTACACCTTC
CASSQETIYRALAYGYTF
>-|TRBV28|-|TRBJ1-4
TGTGCCAGCAGCCCGGTCCCTGCAACTAATGAAAAACTGTTTTTT
CASSPVPATNEKLFF
>TRBD2|TRBV6-2/TRBV6-3|-|TRBJ2-7
TGTTCCAGCAGTACGAGGACTAGCGGGAACAGCGAGCAGTACTTC
CSSSTRTSGNSEQYF
>TRBD1|TRBV10-3|many|TRBJ2-5
TGTGCCATCAGTCCCCGGGACAGCCAAGAGACCCAGTACTTC
CAISPRDSQETQYF
>-|TRBV5-6|few|TRBJ1-3
TGTGCCAGCAGCTTGTTCGACAGTCTCTCTGGAAACACCATATATTTT
CASSLFDSLSGNTIYF
>-|TRBV25-1|-|TRBJ1-5
TGTGCCAGCAGTGAAGGGGACACCAATCAGCCCCAGCATTTT
CASSEGDTNQPQHF
>TRBD1|TRBV7-1|few|TRBJ1-2
TGTGCCAGCAGGCGGGACAGGGTCCCCTATGGCTACACCTTC
CASRRDRVPYGYTF
>TRBD1|TRBV2|many|TRBJ1-2
TGTGCCAGCACCCCCCCCGGGACAGCTAAGGGCTACACCTTC
CASTPPGTAKGYTF
>-|TRBV19|many|TRBJ1-6
TGTGCCAGTAGTATGGGAAGCTCCTATAATTCACCCCTCCACTTT
CASSMGSSYNSPLHF
>-|TRBV11-2|many|TRBJ2-1
TGTGCCAGCAGCTTAGGGTCCAGAGTTGATGAGCAGTTCTTC
CASSLGSRVDEQFF
>TRBD2|TRBV7-6|many|TRBJ2-5
TGTGCCAGCAGCTACTCCGGGACTAGCGTAGAGACCCAGTACTTC
CASSYSGTSVETQYF
>-|TRBV7-9|many|TRBJ1-1
TGTGCCAGCAGCACAAGCTATGGGTTGAAAGCTTTCTTT
CASSTSYGLKAFF